A selection of T cell receptor beta chains follows, all from one sample in a study of blood T cell repertoires in COVID-19. Produced via immunoSEQ multiplex PCR; TCRdb's table is partial and in-frame only. The sample has hundreds of thousands of clones; about 93% are singletons. The sequencing sample was made of peripheral blood. These receptor sequences come from a woman in her late teens or twenties who had recovered from COVID-19. CDR3s include the opening cysteine and the closing phenylalanine or tryptophan. Fields, in order: V gene, D gene, clone size, J gene, CDR3 protein, CDR3 DNA. The D gene is left open where the match is weak. Only some rows state a clone size, as once, few, many or a class for expanded clones.

v_gene: TRBV6-5; d_gene: NA; abundance: NA; j_gene: TRBJ1-3; CDR3aa: CASSYRNPFGGNTIYF; CDR3nt: TGTGCCAGCAGTTACCGAAACCCATTCGGGGGAAACACCATATATTTT
v_gene: TRBV5-1; d_gene: TRBD2; abundance: NA; j_gene: TRBJ2-3; CDR3aa: CASSLEGSGRGSTDTQYF; CDR3nt: TGCGCCAGCAGCTTGGAGGGTAGCGGGAGAGGAAGCACAGATACGCAGTATTTT
v_gene: TRBV6-2/TRBV6-3; d_gene: NA; abundance: NA; j_gene: TRBJ2-1; CDR3aa: CASSPRIFRVQGGNEQFF; CDR3nt: TGTGCCAGCAGTCCCCGGATCTTCCGGGTCCAAGGGGGCAATGAGCAGTTCTTC
v_gene: TRBV7-9; d_gene: NA; abundance: NA; j_gene: TRBJ1-2; CDR3aa: CASSFQTWNYGYTF; CDR3nt: TGTGCCAGCAGCTTTCAGACATGGAACTATGGCTACACCTTC
v_gene: TRBV19; d_gene: NA; abundance: few; j_gene: TRBJ1-5; CDR3aa: CASRRDSNQPQHF; CDR3nt: TGTGCCAGTAGACGGGATAGCAATCAGCCCCAGCATTTT
v_gene: TRBV6-6; d_gene: TRBD2; abundance: NA; j_gene: TRBJ2-1; CDR3aa: CASSPGGLAGNEQFF; CDR3nt: TGTGCCAGCAGCCCCGGGGGACTAGCGGGTAATGAGCAGTTCTTC
v_gene: TRBV7-2; d_gene: TRBD1; abundance: NA; j_gene: TRBJ1-1; CDR3aa: CASSPKGGQGVTEAFF; CDR3nt: TGTGCCAGCAGCCCAAAGGGGGGACAGGGGGTCACTGAAGCTTTCTTT
v_gene: TRBV9; d_gene: TRBD1; abundance: once; j_gene: TRBJ1-2; CDR3aa: CASSAGTVNYGYTF; CDR3nt: TGTGCCAGCAGCGCCGGGACAGTTAACTATGGCTACACCTTC
v_gene: TRBV7-9; d_gene: TRBD1; abundance: NA; j_gene: TRBJ1-2; CDR3aa: CASSIRDRALYGYTF; CDR3nt: TGTGCCAGCAGCATCAGGGACAGGGCTCTCTATGGCTACACCTTC
v_gene: TRBV12-3/TRBV12-4; d_gene: NA; abundance: few; j_gene: TRBJ1-1; CDR3aa: CASSRQENTEAFF; CDR3nt: TGTGCCAGCAGCCGACAGGAGAACACTGAAGCTTTCTTT
v_gene: TRBV12-3/TRBV12-4; d_gene: NA; abundance: NA; j_gene: TRBJ2-5; CDR3aa: CASSPRRGTQYF; CDR3nt: TGTGCCAGCAGCCCTAGGAGGGGGACCCAGTACTTC
v_gene: TRBV27; d_gene: TRBD2; abundance: NA; j_gene: TRBJ2-1; CDR3aa: CASSPRLAGGGGNEQFF; CDR3nt: TGTGCCAGCAGTCCTAGACTAGCGGGAGGGGGAGGAAATGAGCAGTTCTTC
v_gene: TRBV14; d_gene: TRBD2; abundance: NA; j_gene: TRBJ2-1; CDR3aa: CASSQDSGRAYNEQFF; CDR3nt: TGTGCCAGCAGCCAAGATAGCGGGAGGGCTTACAATGAGCAGTTCTTC
v_gene: TRBV19; d_gene: NA; abundance: once; j_gene: TRBJ1-1; CDR3aa: CASVGQLNTEAFF; CDR3nt: TGTGCCAGCGTCGGACAGCTGAACACTGAAGCTTTCTTT
v_gene: TRBV5-1; d_gene: TRBD1; abundance: NA; j_gene: TRBJ1-1; CDR3aa: CASSYDRGGTEAFF; CDR3nt: TGCGCCAGCAGCTACGACAGGGGCGGGACTGAAGCTTTCTTT
v_gene: TRBV18; d_gene: NA; abundance: NA; j_gene: TRBJ1-1; CDR3aa: CASSPGSGTEAFF; CDR3nt: TGTGCCAGCTCACCAGGGTCCGGGACTGAAGCTTTCTTT
v_gene: TRBV10-3; d_gene: TRBD2; abundance: NA; j_gene: TRBJ2-1; CDR3aa: CAISAGVVAGVYNEQFF; CDR3nt: TGTGCCATCAGTGCGGGGGTGGTAGCGGGAGTCTACAATGAGCAGTTCTTC
v_gene: TRBV10-3; d_gene: TRBD1; abundance: NA; j_gene: TRBJ1-1; CDR3aa: CAISDRQGARDRTEAFF; CDR3nt: TGTGCCATCAGTGATCGACAGGGGGCGCGGGATCGCACTGAAGCTTTCTTT
v_gene: TRBV7-9; d_gene: NA; abundance: NA; j_gene: TRBJ2-3; CDR3aa: CASSRGPSNTQYF; CDR3nt: TGTGCCAGCAGCCGAGGCCCTTCTAATACGCAGTATTTT
v_gene: TRBV19; d_gene: NA; abundance: NA; j_gene: TRBJ1-4; CDR3aa: CASSRTASNEKLFF; CDR3nt: TGTGCCAGTAGTAGGACAGCTTCTAATGAAAAACTGTTTTTT
v_gene: TRBV6-1; d_gene: NA; abundance: NA; j_gene: TRBJ1-5; CDR3aa: CASSELSRLPRNQPQHF; CDR3nt: TGTGCCAGCAGTGAACTCAGCAGACTCCCGCGGAATCAGCCCCAGCATTTT
v_gene: TRBV19; d_gene: TRBD2; abundance: NA; j_gene: TRBJ2-3; CDR3aa: CASSAQTSGDSDTQYF; CDR3nt: TGTGCCAGTAGTGCCCAGACTAGCGGGGACTCAGATACGCAGTATTTT
v_gene: TRBV7-9; d_gene: NA; abundance: NA; j_gene: TRBJ1-1; CDR3aa: CASSSPLRVTEAFF; CDR3nt: TGTGCCAGCAGTTCTCCCCTCAGGGTCACTGAAGCTTTCTTT
v_gene: TRBV25-1; d_gene: NA; abundance: NA; j_gene: TRBJ2-1; CDR3aa: CASSGAGRSTYNEQFF; CDR3nt: TGTGCCAGCAGTGGAGCGGGTCGGTCTACCTACAATGAGCAGTTCTTC
v_gene: TRBV5-1; d_gene: TRBD1; abundance: NA; j_gene: TRBJ1-2; CDR3aa: CASSGRQGSNYGYTF; CDR3nt: TGCGCCAGCAGCGGGCGACAGGGGTCGAACTATGGCTACACCTTC
v_gene: TRBV15; d_gene: TRBD1; abundance: NA; j_gene: TRBJ1-1; CDR3aa: CATSRDPPGQATTEAFF; CDR3nt: TGTGCCACCAGCAGAGACCCCCCCGGACAGGCTACCACTGAAGCTTTCTTT
v_gene: TRBV7-2; d_gene: NA; abundance: NA; j_gene: TRBJ1-2; CDR3aa: CASSQDSLNYGYTF; CDR3nt: TGTGCCAGCAGCCAGGACTCCCTTAACTATGGCTACACCTTC
v_gene: TRBV24-1; d_gene: NA; abundance: NA; j_gene: TRBJ2-3; CDR3aa: CATSHLLSTDTQYF; CDR3nt: TGTGCCACCAGTCATCTATTAAGCACAGATACGCAGTATTTT
v_gene: TRBV7-2; d_gene: NA; abundance: NA; j_gene: TRBJ2-5; CDR3aa: CASSLNSRTGETQYF; CDR3nt: TGTGCCAGCAGCTTAAATTCCAGGACGGGGGAGACCCAGTACTTC
v_gene: TRBV7-2; d_gene: NA; abundance: NA; j_gene: TRBJ2-3; CDR3aa: CASSSQGLGRTDTQYF; CDR3nt: TGTGCCAGCAGCTCCCAGGGCCTGGGGCGCACAGATACGCAGTATTTT
v_gene: TRBV7-9; d_gene: NA; abundance: NA; j_gene: TRBJ2-5; CDR3aa: CASSLAAQETQYF; CDR3nt: TGTGCCAGCAGCTTAGCGGCTCAAGAGACCCAGTACTTC
v_gene: TRBV6-5; d_gene: NA; abundance: NA; j_gene: TRBJ1-1; CDR3aa: CATRTDLYTEAFF; CDR3nt: TGTGCCACGAGGACAGACTTATACACTGAAGCTTTCTTT
v_gene: TRBV15; d_gene: TRBD1; abundance: NA; j_gene: TRBJ1-6; CDR3aa: CATSRRGQGNSPLHF; CDR3nt: TGTGCCACCAGCAGACGCGGACAGGGAAATTCACCCCTCCACTTT
v_gene: TRBV5-1; d_gene: NA; abundance: NA; j_gene: TRBJ1-5; CDR3aa: CASSLVPGSNQPQHF; CDR3nt: TGCGCCAGCAGCTTGGTTCCAGGATCCAATCAGCCCCAGCATTTT
v_gene: TRBV7-8; d_gene: NA; abundance: NA; j_gene: TRBJ1-1; CDR3aa: CASRHKTENTEAFF; CDR3nt: TGTGCCAGCAGACACAAGACAGAGAACACTGAAGCTTTCTTT
v_gene: TRBV25-1; d_gene: TRBD1; abundance: NA; j_gene: TRBJ1-1; CDR3aa: CASSGTGVLSTEAFF; CDR3nt: TGTGCCAGCAGTGGAACAGGGGTTCTGTCCACTGAAGCTTTCTTT
v_gene: TRBV19; d_gene: NA; abundance: NA; j_gene: TRBJ1-5; CDR3aa: CASSILLNPGLSNQPQHF; CDR3nt: TGTGCCAGTAGTATACTGCTAAATCCGGGACTAAGCAATCAGCCCCAGCATTTT
v_gene: TRBV20-1; d_gene: NA; abundance: NA; j_gene: TRBJ2-4; CDR3aa: CSASVRGNIQYF; CDR3nt: TGCAGTGCTAGTGTTAGGGGAAACATTCAGTACTTC
v_gene: TRBV7-9; d_gene: TRBD2; abundance: once; j_gene: TRBJ2-1; CDR3aa: CASSTGTKYNEQFF; CDR3nt: TGTGCCAGCAGCACCGGGACTAAATACAATGAGCAGTTCTTC
v_gene: TRBV11-3; d_gene: TRBD2; abundance: NA; j_gene: TRBJ2-1; CDR3aa: CASSLPGSGRAYNEQFF; CDR3nt: TGTGCCAGCAGCCTCCCTGGTAGCGGGAGGGCCTACAATGAGCAGTTCTTC
v_gene: TRBV11-2; d_gene: NA; abundance: NA; j_gene: TRBJ1-1; CDR3aa: CASKVMAGYGNTEAFF; CDR3nt: TGTGCCAGCAAAGTAATGGCCGGGTATGGGAACACTGAAGCTTTCTTT
v_gene: TRBV7-2; d_gene: NA; abundance: NA; j_gene: TRBJ1-1; CDR3aa: CASSLKPAGFNTEAFF; CDR3nt: TGTGCCAGCAGCTTAAAGCCGGCGGGATTCAACACTGAAGCTTTCTTT
v_gene: TRBV21-1; d_gene: NA; abundance: NA; j_gene: TRBJ1-1; CDR3aa: CASSKAGFPEAFF; CDR3nt: TGTGCCAGCAGCAAAGCCGGTTTCCCTGAAGCTTTCTTT
v_gene: TRBV28; d_gene: TRBD2; abundance: NA; j_gene: TRBJ2-1; CDR3aa: CASRRIAGGPATRQFF; CDR3nt: TGTGCCAGCAGACGGATAGCGGGAGGGCCCGCAACACGGCAGTTCTTC
v_gene: TRBV2; d_gene: TRBD1; abundance: few; j_gene: TRBJ1-5; CDR3aa: CASATGQGLSPQHF; CDR3nt: TGTGCCAGCGCCACAGGACAGGGCTTGAGTCCCCAGCATTTT
v_gene: TRBV27; d_gene: TRBD1; abundance: NA; j_gene: TRBJ1-1; CDR3aa: CASSSRQGMNTEAFF; CDR3nt: TGTGCCAGCAGTTCACGACAGGGGATGAACACTGAAGCTTTCTTT
v_gene: TRBV19; d_gene: NA; abundance: NA; j_gene: TRBJ1-4; CDR3aa: CASRVGANEKLFF; CDR3nt: TGTGCCAGTAGGGTAGGGGCTAATGAAAAACTGTTTTTT
v_gene: TRBV5-4; d_gene: NA; abundance: once; j_gene: TRBJ2-3; CDR3aa: CASSSTGADTQYF; CDR3nt: TGTGCCAGCAGCTCCACTGGAGCAGATACGCAGTATTTT